The clone carrying this T cell receptor (beta chain) was observed at least ten times. Its antigen is currently unknown. Over 18 months, lack of ophthalmopathy progression marked Graves' hyperthyroidism as stable. Disease duration under 2 months; hyperthyroidism patients were aged 18 to 65. Patients with uncontrolled infections, other autoimmune diseases, pregnancy or lactation were excluded. CDR3 length: 15 amino acids. Germline V gene sequence: CDR1 MNHNS, CDR2 SASEGT. The trim removed 5 bases at V and 2 bases at J, leaving 1 base unmatched. Amplification of TCR beta CDR3 regions was performed using RNA transcripts as template. First-round RT-PCR with HTBI primers amplified the TCR CDR3 region. Each CDR3 protein gets one entry after TCRdb re-called the multiplex PCR reads with MiXCR. Of roughly 800,000 distinct CDR3 sequences listed, 38% were seen once; the top ten hold roughly 8.3%. The data belong to a study of T cells in Graves' hyperthyroidism and ophthalmopathy. Study outcomes and limitations: Ophthalmopathy prediction by the model preceded onset by a median approximately six months.

The clonotype originates from a man between 18 and 35 years old with Graves' hyperthyroidism. This rearrangement joins TRBV6-1 to TRBJ2-5; 14 bases map to TRBD2. Sequencing used blood. CDR3 loop: CASSRLAGGQETQYF. DNA for the CDR3: TGTGCCAGCAGTAGACTAGCGGGGGGGCAAGAGACCCAGTACTTC.